The entry that follows covers one TCR beta chain sequence. This sample stems from a study of control samples from healthy donors and cancer patients. Germline V gene lookup returns CDR1 SEHNR and CDR2 FQNEAQ (reference sequence). V shed 1 base and J shed 0 bases, with 15 bases lying between them. CDR3 size: 17 residues. Produced via immunoSEQ multiplex PCR; TCRdb's table is partial and in-frame only. This sample has tens of thousands of clones, with 88% found just once. The chain employs TRBV7-9 and TRBJ2-5; D remains unclear. Sequencing was done on a sample of blood. This TCR derives from a woman in her sixties or seventies in good health. The CDR3 spells CASSLGTSVLYQETQYF. CDR3 coding DNA: TGTGCCAGCAGCTTAGGGACCAGCGTACTGTACCAAGAGACCCAGTACTTC.